This T cell receptor beta chain came from a study of T cell repertoires in cytomegalovirus infection. The wider study: It was the public TCR beta signatures that indicated both CMV infection and matching HLA type.

Study-wide points: Pooled public TCR beta family frequency picked out CMV carriers with the relevant HLA. Ex vivo, HLA-C-restricted CMV-specific TCR beta clonotypes prevailed over the rest of the response.

V dropped 4 bases and J dropped 6; count of bases not matched to a gene: 12. This CDR3 has 17 residues. CDR1 is MNHEY and CDR2 is SMNVEV in the germline V gene (reference sequence). TCRdb ran MiXCR on the reads and lists one entry per CDR3 protein. The table includes around 490,000 distinct CDR3 sequences, more than 25% detected once. Comment on this clonotype: Its cognate antigen is unknown.

The V call is TRBV27, the J call TRBJ2-2; the match to TRBD1 covers 9 bases. This sequence was found in a human donor in good health (CMV status not recorded). Some clones in this sample may be carry-over from other donors' samples. The sample taken for sequencing was PBMCs. The CDR3: CASSSDNRGPSPGELFF. As DNA, the CDR3 is TGTGCCAGCAGTTCCGACAACAGGGGGCCGAGCCCCGGGGAGCTGTTTTTT.